Listed below are T cell receptor beta chains from one sample, sequenced in a study of tumor-infiltrating lymphocytes in glioblastoma multiforme. One entry per CDR3 protein, called by TCRdb with MiXCR from the multiplex PCR reads. Of approximately 12,000 distinct CDR3 sequences listed, 66% are singletons. The specimen was brain tumor tissue. The origin of the receptors is a male donor with glioblastoma. Each CDR3 is given without its conserved first and last residue. Fields, in order: V gene, D gene, CDR3 protein. A D gene is named only where the DNA matches it firmly.

V: TRBV5-4; D: NA; CDR3: ASSLGGRGNTDTQY
V: TRBV28; D: TRBD2; CDR3: ASSFGGGGRAYEQF
V: TRBV29-1; D: NA; CDR3: GGQTALNSEAF
V: TRBV4-2; D: TRBD2; CDR3: TSSQDWLAGYYAQY
V: TRBV29-1; D: NA; CDR3: SVDGAEEGTDTQY
V: TRBV4-1; D: TRBD2; CDR3: ASGQDFGGSAYNEQF
V: TRBV29-1; D: NA; CDR3: SVEFRGRRGGDTQY
V: TRBV10-2; D: TRBD2; CDR3: ASRAGLAGAGELR
V: TRBV11-2; D: TRBD2; CDR3: ASTPSFGRELAVNTGELF
V: TRBV6-6; D: NA; CDR3: ASSPGLVGPEQS
V: TRBV12-3/TRBV12-4; D: TRBD1; CDR3: ASSTYGTDQETQY
V: TRBV11-2; D: NA; CDR3: ASSSRVHGQNAEELF
V: TRBV12-3/TRBV12-4; D: TRBD1; CDR3: ASSLTATGGSVRTV
V: TRBV2; D: NA; CDR3: ASSEWLGGTEAF
V: TRBV6-6; D: NA; CDR3: ASSSRGSDNEQF
V: TRBV6-1; D: NA; CDR3: ARCEEVVAYNEQF
V: TRBV12-3/TRBV12-4; D: TRBD1; CDR3: ASNRQGEETQY
V: TRBV7-8; D: NA; CDR3: ASSNRVHEQY
V: TRBV6-1; D: NA; CDR3: ASSESVATRY
V: TRBV11-1; D: NA; CDR3: ASSLGRGETEAF
V: TRBV5-1; D: NA; CDR3: TSSLEGNSTEAF
V: TRBV10-2; D: NA; CDR3: ASSVTKLNNEQF
V: TRBV4-1; D: TRBD2; CDR3: ASSHEASGRAIQDNEQF
V: TRBV10-3; D: NA; CDR3: AKIIHFWPQH
V: TRBV11-2; D: NA; CDR3: ASSFFGLNTGELF
V: TRBV6-1; D: NA; CDR3: ASLGGETYDQY
V: TRBV12-3/TRBV12-4; D: TRBD2; CDR3: ASSFRGVGTGELF
V: TRBV20-1; D: TRBD1; CDR3: SAWDRGLRSNQPQH
V: TRBV29-1; D: TRBD1; CDR3: SIQGTEGLYEQY
V: TRBV11-2; D: NA; CDR3: ASSPGVTETQY
V: TRBV6-1; D: NA; CDR3: ASSATRESSLLH
V: TRBV11-2; D: NA; CDR3: AGTPSFGQGLGVNTGELL
V: TRBV4-1; D: NA; CDR3: ASSQAQGGSYNEQF
V: TRBV20-1; D: NA; CDR3: RVPGADEQY
V: TRBV28; D: TRBD2; CDR3: ASRRTAGAGNEQF
V: TRBV30; D: NA; CDR3: AWNWGGTDTHY
V: TRBV6-5; D: NA; CDR3: ASSYPLGGEVNTGELF
V: TRBV6-4; D: NA; CDR3: ASSEVLGGTQY
V: TRBV6-1; D: NA; CDR3: ASSEGSRPWYDEAF
V: TRBV11-2; D: TRBD1; CDR3: ASSSGTGGGGELF
V: TRBV4-2; D: NA; CDR3: ASSQSVDSYNEQF
V: TRBV5-4; D: NA; CDR3: ASSFANQETQY
V: TRBV29-1; D: NA; CDR3: SVIGSTEAF
V: TRBV6-5; D: TRBD2; CDR3: ASRQKKAGADGNQQF
V: TRBV4-1; D: NA; CDR3: ASSQILFGELS
V: TRBV6-5; D: TRBD1; CDR3: ASSSDRGSYEQY
V: TRBV11-1; D: NA; CDR3: ASSSFGGGVSDTQY
V: TRBV24-1; D: TRBD2; CDR3: ATESGEGPTRELF
V: TRBV20-1; D: NA; CDR3: SANEGMGGEQY
V: TRBV12-3/TRBV12-4; D: NA; CDR3: ASTIMGGGELF
V: TRBV3-1; D: NA; CDR3: ASSQGRNYEQY
V: TRBV20-1; D: TRBD1; CDR3: SARSEGARQF
V: TRBV20-1; D: NA; CDR3: SANDQGYGQC
V: TRBV6-5; D: NA; CDR3: ATKVGTEAF
V: TRBV29-1; D: TRBD2; CDR3: SVTGTSMFSVELF
V: TRBV20-1; D: TRBD2; CDR3: SARLAYNEQF
V: TRBV6-5; D: NA; CDR3: ASSEGGSDTQY
V: TRBV10-2; D: NA; CDR3: ASSVGPGTEQY